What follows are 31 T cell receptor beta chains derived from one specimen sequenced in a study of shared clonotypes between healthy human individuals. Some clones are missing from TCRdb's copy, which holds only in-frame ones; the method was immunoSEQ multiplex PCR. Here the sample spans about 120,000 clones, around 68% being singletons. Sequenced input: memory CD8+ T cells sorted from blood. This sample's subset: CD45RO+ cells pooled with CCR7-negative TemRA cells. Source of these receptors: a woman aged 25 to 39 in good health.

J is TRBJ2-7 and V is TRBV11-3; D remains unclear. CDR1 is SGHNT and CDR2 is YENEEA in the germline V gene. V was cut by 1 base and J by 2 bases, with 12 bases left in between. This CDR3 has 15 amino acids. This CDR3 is CASSLVRQDPYEQYF. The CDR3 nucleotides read TGTGCCAGCAGCTTAGTCCGGCAGGACCCCTACGAGCAGTACTTC.

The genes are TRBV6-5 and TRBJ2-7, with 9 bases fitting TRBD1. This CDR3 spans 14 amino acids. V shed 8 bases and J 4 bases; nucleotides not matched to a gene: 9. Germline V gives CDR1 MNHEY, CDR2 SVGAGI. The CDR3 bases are TGTGCCAGCGGAACCGGGACAGGGATTTACGAGCAGTACTTC. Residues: CASGTGTGIYEQYF.

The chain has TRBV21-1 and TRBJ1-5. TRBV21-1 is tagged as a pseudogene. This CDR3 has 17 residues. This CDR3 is CASSKGHRGGSNQPQHF. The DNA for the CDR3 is TGTGCCAGCAGCAAAGGTCACCGGGGCGGGAGCAATCAGCCCCAGCATTTT.

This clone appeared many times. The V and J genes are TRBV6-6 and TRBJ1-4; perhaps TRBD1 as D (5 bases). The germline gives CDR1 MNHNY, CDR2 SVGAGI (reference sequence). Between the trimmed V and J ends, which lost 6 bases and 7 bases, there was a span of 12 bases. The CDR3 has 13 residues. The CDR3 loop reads CASREGPGEKLFF. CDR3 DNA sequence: TGTGCCAGCAGGGAGGGGCCGGGTGAAAAACTGTTTTTT.

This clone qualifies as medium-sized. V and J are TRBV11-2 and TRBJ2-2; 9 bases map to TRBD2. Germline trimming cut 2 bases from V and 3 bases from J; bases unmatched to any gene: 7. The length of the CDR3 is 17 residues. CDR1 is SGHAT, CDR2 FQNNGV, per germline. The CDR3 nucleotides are TGTGCCAGCAGCTTAACCAGACTAGCGGCCTACACCGGGGAGCTGTTTTTT. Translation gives CASSLTRLAAYTGELFF.

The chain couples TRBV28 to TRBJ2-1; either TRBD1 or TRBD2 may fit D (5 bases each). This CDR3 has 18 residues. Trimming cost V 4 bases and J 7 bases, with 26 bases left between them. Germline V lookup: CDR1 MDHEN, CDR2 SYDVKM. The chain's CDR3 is CASSSPTPRDGPRNEQFF. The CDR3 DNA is TGTGCCAGCAGTTCCCCGACCCCCCGGGACGGACCAAGAAATGAGCAGTTCTTC.

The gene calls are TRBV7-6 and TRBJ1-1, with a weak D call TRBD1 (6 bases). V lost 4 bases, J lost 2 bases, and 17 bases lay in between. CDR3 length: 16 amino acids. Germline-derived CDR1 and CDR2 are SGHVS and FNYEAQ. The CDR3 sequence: CASSSLNREANTEAFF. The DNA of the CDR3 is TGTGCCAGCAGCTCGTTAAACAGGGAGGCTAACACTGAAGCTTTCTTT.

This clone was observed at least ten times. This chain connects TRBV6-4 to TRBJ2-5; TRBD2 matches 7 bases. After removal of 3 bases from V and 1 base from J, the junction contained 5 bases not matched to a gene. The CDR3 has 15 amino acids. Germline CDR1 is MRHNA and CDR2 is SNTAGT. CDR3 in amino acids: CASSESSSGQETQYF. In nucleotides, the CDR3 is TGTGCCAGCAGTGAAAGTTCTAGCGGCCAAGAGACCCAGTACTTC.

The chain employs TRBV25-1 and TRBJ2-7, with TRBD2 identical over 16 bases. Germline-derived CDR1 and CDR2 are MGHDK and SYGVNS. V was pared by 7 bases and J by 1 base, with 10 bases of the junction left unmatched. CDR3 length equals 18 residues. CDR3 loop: CASTRGGLAGGHSYEQYF. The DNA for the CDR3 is TGTGCCAGCACCCGAGGGGGACTAGCGGGAGGGCATTCCTACGAGCAGTACTTC.

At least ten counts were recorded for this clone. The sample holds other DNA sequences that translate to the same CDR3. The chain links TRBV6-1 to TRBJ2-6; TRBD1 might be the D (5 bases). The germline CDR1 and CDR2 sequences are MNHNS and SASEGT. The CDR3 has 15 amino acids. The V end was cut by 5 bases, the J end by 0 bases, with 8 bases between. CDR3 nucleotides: TGTGCCAGCAGTCAAGACAGCTCTGGGGCCAACGTCCTGACTTTC. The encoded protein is CASSQDSSGANVLTF.

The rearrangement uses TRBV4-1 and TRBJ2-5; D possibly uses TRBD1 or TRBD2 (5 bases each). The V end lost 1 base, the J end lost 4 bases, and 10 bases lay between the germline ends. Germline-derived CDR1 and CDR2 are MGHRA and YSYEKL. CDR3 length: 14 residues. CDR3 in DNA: TGCGCCAGCAGCCAAGTGGGGGTCGGAGAGACCCAGTACTTC. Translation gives CASSQVGVGETQYF.

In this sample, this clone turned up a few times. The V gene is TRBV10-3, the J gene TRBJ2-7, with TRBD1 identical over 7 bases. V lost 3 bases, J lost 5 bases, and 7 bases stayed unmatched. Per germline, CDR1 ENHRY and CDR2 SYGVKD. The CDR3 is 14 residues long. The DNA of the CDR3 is TGTGCCATCAGTGAACAGGGGATTGGGGACGAGCAGTACTTC. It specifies CAISEQGIGDEQYF.

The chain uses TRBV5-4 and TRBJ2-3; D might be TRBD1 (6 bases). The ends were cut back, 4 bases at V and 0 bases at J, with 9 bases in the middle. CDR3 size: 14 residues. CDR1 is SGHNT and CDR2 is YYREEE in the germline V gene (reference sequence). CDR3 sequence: CASSLGQSTDTQYF. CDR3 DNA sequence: TGTGCCAGCAGCCTCGGACAGAGCACAGATACGCAGTATTTT.

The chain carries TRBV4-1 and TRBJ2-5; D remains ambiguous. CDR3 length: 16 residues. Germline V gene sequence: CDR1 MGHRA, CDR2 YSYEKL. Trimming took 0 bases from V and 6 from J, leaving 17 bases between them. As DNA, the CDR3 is TGCGCCAGCAGCCAAGATCCCACCTCCCGCATGCAGACCCAGTACTTC. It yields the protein CASSQDPTSRMQTQYF.

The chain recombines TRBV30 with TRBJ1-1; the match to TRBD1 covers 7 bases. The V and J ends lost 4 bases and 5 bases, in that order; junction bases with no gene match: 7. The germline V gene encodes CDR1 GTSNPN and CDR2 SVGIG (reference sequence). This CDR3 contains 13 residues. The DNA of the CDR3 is TGTGCCTGGACCTCAGGGGGAGGGACTGAAGCTTTCTTT. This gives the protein CAWTSGGGTEAFF.

CDR3 in amino acids: CASSTGHLGEKLFF. In nucleotides, the CDR3 is TGTGCCAGCAGTACGGGACACCTAGGCGAAAAACTGTTTTTT. The rearrangement joins TRBV28 to TRBJ1-4; D might be TRBD1 (6 bases). V lost 5 bases and J 8 bases, leaving 15 bases between the germline ends. CDR1 is MDHEN, CDR2 SYDVKM, per germline. This CDR3 has 14 residues.

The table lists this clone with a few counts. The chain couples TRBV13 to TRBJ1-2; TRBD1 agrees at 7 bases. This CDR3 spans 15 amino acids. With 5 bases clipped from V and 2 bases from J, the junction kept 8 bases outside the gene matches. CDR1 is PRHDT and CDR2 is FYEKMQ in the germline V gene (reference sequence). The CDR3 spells CASSTRRTGNYGYTF. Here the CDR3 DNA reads TGTGCCAGCAGCACCAGAAGGACAGGCAACTATGGCTACACCTTC.

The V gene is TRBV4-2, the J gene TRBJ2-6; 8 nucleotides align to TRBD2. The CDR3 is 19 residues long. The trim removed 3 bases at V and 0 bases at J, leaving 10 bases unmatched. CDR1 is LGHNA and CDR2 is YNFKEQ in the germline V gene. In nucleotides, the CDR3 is TGTGCCAGCAGCCAGGCTGCGACTAGCGCTTACTCTGGGGCCAACGTCCTGACTTTC. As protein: CASSQAATSAYSGANVLTF.

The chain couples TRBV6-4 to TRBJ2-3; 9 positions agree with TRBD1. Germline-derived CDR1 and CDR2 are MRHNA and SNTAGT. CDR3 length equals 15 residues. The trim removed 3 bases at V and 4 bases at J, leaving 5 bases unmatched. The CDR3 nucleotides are TGTGCCAGCAGTGAGAACACAGGGGGCGCAGATACGCAGTATTTT. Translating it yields CASSENTGGADTQYF.

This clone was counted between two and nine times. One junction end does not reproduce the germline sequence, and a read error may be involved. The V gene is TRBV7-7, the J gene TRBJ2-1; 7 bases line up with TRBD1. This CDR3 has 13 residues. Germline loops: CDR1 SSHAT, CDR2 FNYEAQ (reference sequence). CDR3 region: CASNLDRDDEQFF. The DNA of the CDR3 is TGTGCCAGCAACTTAGACAGGGACGATGAGCAGTTCTTC.

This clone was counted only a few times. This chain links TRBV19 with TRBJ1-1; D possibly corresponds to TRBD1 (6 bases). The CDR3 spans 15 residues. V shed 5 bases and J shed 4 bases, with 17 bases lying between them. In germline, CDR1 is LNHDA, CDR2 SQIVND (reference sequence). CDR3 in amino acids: CASSLGTGPITEAFF. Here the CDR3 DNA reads TGTGCCAGTAGTCTGGGTACAGGGCCGATCACTGAAGCTTTCTTT.

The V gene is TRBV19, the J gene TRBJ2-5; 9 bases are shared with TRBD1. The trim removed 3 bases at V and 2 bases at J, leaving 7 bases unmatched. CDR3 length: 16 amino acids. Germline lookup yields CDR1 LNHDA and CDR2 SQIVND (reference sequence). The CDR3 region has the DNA TGTGCCAGTAGTATTCGGGACAGGGTGAAACAAGAGACCCAGTACTTC. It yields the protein CASSIRDRVKQETQYF.

The CDR3 region has the DNA TGCAGCGTGGTAACAGGCTTCGAGCAGTACTTC. Its protein is CSVVTGFEQYF. V gene TRBV29-1 combines with J gene TRBJ2-7; tentative D call: TRBD1 (5 bases). Trimming took off 6 bases at V and 6 bases at J, with 12 bases between the two ends. Looked up from germline, CDR1 is SQVTM and CDR2 is ANQGSEA. The CDR3 spans 11 residues.

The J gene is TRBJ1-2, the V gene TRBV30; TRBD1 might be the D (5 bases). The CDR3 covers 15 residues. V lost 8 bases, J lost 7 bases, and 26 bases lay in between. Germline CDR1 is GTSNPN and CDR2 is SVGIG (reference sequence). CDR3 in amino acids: CATLFTRDGEGGYTF. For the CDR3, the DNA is TGTGCCACTCTCTTTACCCGGGACGGCGAGGGTGGCTACACCTTC. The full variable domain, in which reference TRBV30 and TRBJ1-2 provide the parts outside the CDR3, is SQTIHQWPATLVQPVGSPLSLECTVEGTSNPNLYWYRQAAGRGLQLLFYSVGIGQISSEVPQNLSASRPQDRQFILSSKKLLLSDSGFYLCATLFTRDGEGGYTFGSGTRLTVV.

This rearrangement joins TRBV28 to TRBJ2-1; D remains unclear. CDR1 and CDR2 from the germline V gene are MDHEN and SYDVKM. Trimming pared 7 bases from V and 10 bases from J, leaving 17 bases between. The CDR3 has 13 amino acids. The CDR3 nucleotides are TGTGCCAGCACCGTGGTCGCCTATTCCGAGCAGTTCTTC. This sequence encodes CASTVVAYSEQFF.

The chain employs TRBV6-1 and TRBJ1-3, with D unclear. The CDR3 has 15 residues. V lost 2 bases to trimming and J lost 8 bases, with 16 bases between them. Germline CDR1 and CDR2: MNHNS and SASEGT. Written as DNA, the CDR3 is TGTGCCAGCAGTGAAAGTGAGGAAGGCTCGGACACCATATATTTT. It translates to CASSESEEGSDTIYF.

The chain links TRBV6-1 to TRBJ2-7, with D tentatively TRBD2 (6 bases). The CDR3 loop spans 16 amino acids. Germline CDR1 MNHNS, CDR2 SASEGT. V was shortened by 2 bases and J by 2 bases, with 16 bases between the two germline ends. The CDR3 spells CASSESGWRGAYEQYF. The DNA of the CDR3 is TGTGCCAGCAGTGAAAGTGGTTGGAGGGGAGCCTACGAGCAGTACTTC.

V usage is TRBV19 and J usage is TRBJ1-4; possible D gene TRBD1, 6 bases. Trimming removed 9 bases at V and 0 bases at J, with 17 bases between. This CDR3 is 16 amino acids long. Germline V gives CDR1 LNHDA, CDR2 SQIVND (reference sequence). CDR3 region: CASSQGTLATNEKLFF. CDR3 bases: TGTGCCAGCTCACAGGGAACTCTCGCAACTAATGAAAAACTGTTTTTT.

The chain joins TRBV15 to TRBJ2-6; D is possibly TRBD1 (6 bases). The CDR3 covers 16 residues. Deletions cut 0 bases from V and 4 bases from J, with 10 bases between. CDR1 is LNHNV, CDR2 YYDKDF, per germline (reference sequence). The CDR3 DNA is TGTGCCACCAGCAGAGACCCAGGGGAAGGGGCCAACGTCCTGACTTTC. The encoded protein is CATSRDPGEGANVLTF.

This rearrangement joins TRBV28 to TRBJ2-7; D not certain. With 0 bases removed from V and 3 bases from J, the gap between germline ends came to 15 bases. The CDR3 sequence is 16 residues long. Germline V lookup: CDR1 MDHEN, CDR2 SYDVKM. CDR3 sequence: CASSLWKSALNYEQYF. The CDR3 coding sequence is TGTGCCAGCAGTTTATGGAAGTCGGCACTAAACTACGAGCAGTACTTC.

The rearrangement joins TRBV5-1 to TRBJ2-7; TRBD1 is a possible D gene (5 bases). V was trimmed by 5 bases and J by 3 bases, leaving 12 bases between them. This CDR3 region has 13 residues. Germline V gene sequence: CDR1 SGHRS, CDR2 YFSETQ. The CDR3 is CASSRGFLYEQYF. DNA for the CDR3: TGCGCCAGCAGTAGGGGTTTTCTCTACGAGCAGTACTTC.